The source of this T cell receptor (beta chain) is a study of blood T cell repertoires in COVID-19. In the study overall: Donors in the United States, Italy and Spain gave samples during acute or convalescent COVID-19. Sources were T cells, B-cell-depleted T cells, or PBMCs; the material itself was cDNA or gDNA.

V was clipped by 1 base and J by 2 bases; unmatched bases: 4. CDR1 is LNHNV and CDR2 is YYDKDF in the germline V gene (reference sequence). There are 16 residues in the CDR3. Under the authors' procedure: Using reference gene primer amplification, nucleated cell counts were estimated. The data were produced by immunoSEQ multiplex PCR, yet TCRdb's version contains in-frame clones alone and is incomplete. That table supplies the V and J calls and clone size; D and trimming were determined from the DNA. The sample shows over 150,000 clones, about 90% of them seen only once. Sequencing was carried out using peripheral blood. This clonotype was sampled from a man in his fifties with acute or convalescent COVID-19. The chain recombines TRBV15 with TRBJ2-1; 8 nucleotides match TRBD2. CDR3 amino acids: CATSRGLAKTYNEQFF. For the CDR3, the DNA is TGTGCCACCAGCAGAGGACTAGCGAAAACCTACAATGAGCAGTTCTTC.